Listed below are T cell receptor beta chains from one sample, sequenced in a study of brain metastases from non-small cell lung cancer. Some clones are missing from TCRdb's copy, which holds only in-frame ones; the method was immunoSEQ multiplex PCR. Of 14,000 to 15,000 clones listed, around 83% were seen once; the top ten hold less than 9%. The sequencing sample was made of primary lung tumor tissue. All receptors come from a donor at least 40 years old with non-small cell lung cancer. The CDR3 runs from the conserved cysteine through the conserved F or W. The listing skips clone size in some rows; elsewhere it reads once, few, many or a size class.

v_call: TRBV5-1; clone_size: NA; cdr3_aa: CASSLSAFGNTIYF
v_call: TRBV24-1; clone_size: NA; cdr3_aa: CATSDQNTEAFF
v_call: TRBV19; clone_size: NA; cdr3_aa: CASSMDTGTDTQYF
v_call: TRBV7-9; clone_size: NA; cdr3_aa: CASSLASTGTGELFF
v_call: TRBV3-1/TRBV3-2; clone_size: few; cdr3_aa: CASSPRWNYGYTF
v_call: TRBV14; clone_size: NA; cdr3_aa: CASSFRVGEQYF
v_call: TRBV7-7; clone_size: NA; cdr3_aa: CASSSRMGQGTNEQFF
v_call: TRBV10-3; clone_size: NA; cdr3_aa: CAIRTGTDEAFF
v_call: TRBV5-1; clone_size: NA; cdr3_aa: CASSLFGEVVYGYTF
v_call: TRBV7-8; clone_size: NA; cdr3_aa: CASSRAYTGELFF
v_call: TRBV5-6; clone_size: NA; cdr3_aa: CASWSGGKENTEAFF
v_call: TRBV7-8; clone_size: NA; cdr3_aa: CASSATPTKNIQYF
v_call: TRBV5-6; clone_size: NA; cdr3_aa: CASSRNRGVNTEAFF
v_call: TRBV7-2; clone_size: few; cdr3_aa: CASSWDRVAGPTGELFF
v_call: TRBV7-3; clone_size: NA; cdr3_aa: CASSATSGYNEQFF
v_call: TRBV6-1; clone_size: few; cdr3_aa: CASSEVEGTTF
v_call: TRBV14; clone_size: once; cdr3_aa: CASSQHPGLMNTEAFF